The T cell receptor beta chain described here comes from a study of regulatory T cells in long-lasting Graves disease. Study outcomes and limitations: Repertoires from persistent disease leaned toward TRBV28, TRBJ1-2 and TRBJ2-5.

This clonotype occurred many times. Its antigen remains unidentified. The time point is: newly diagnosed GD, antithyroid drugs for less than 3 months. Following extraction of RNA from PBMCs, that RNA was used to make the TCR library. TCR beta libraries were built with iRepertoire HTBI primers and Arm-PCR of CDR3 regions. In the source study's methods: Samples collectively showed 62 TRBV and roughly 15 TRBJ segments. TCRdb recomputed calls from the multiplex PCR reads with MiXCR, one row per CDR3 protein. These V and J calls are TCRdb output, not the study's own analysis. The sample contains fewer than 400,000 distinct CDR3 sequences, approximately 20% of which appear only once. CDR1 is MNHNS, CDR2 SASEGT, per germline. The CDR3 runs 15 residues. J lost 1 base, V lost 6 bases, and 5 bases had no gene match.

The V gene is TRBV6-1, the J gene TRBJ2-7; the match to TRBD2 covers 11 bases. The sequenced sample was peripheral blood mononuclear cells (PBMCs), obtained at new diagnosis, from a patient treated with antithyroid drugs. The clonotype originates from a female donor with Graves disease. The CDR3 DNA follows: TGTGCCAGCAGAGTTAGCGGGAGGGGGTCCTACGAGCAGTACTTC. As protein: CASRVSGRGSYEQYF.